Following are 27 T cell receptor beta chains from one sample sequenced in a study of blood T cell repertoires in COVID-19. Produced via immunoSEQ multiplex PCR; TCRdb's table is partial and in-frame only. This sample has 270,000 or so clones, with around 88% found just once. Sequenced material: PBMCs or T cells enriched from blood (not recorded which). These receptors were obtained from a woman between 35 and 50 years old with acute COVID-19.

The sample holds one count of this clone. This chain links TRBV19 with TRBJ2-1; 8 nucleotides match TRBD1. Trimming took 8 bases from V and 1 from J; bases not matched to a gene: 4. The CDR3 has 14 residues. Germline CDR1 and CDR2: LNHDA and SQIVND (reference sequence). Written as DNA, the CDR3 is TGTGCCAGTCAGACAGGGGAATCCTACAATGAGCAGTTCTTC. Protein product: CASQTGESYNEQFF.

The J gene is TRBJ2-7, the V gene TRBV19; perhaps TRBD1 as D (5 bases). The germline V and J ends were trimmed by 5 bases and 2 bases, with 13 bases remaining between them. There are 14 residues in the CDR3. Germline V gene data show CDR1 as LNHDA and CDR2 as SQIVND (reference sequence). The CDR3 DNA is TGTGCCAGTAGTCTAAGACAGAGTCCCTACGAGCAGTACGTC. It translates to CASSLRQSPYEQYV.

The J gene is TRBJ2-3, the V gene TRBV5-8, with 10 bases fitting TRBD2. Germline V gives CDR1 SGHTS, CDR2 YDEGEE. The trim removed 6 bases at V and 2 bases at J, leaving 6 bases unmatched. This CDR3 has 15 residues. The CDR3 DNA sequence: TGTGCCAGCACTCAAGGACTAGCGGACACAGATACGCAGTATTTT. Encoded protein: CASTQGLADTDTQYF.

The V and J genes are TRBV27 and TRBJ2-2; 13 nucleotides match TRBD2. CDR3 length: 19 residues. Germline trimming cut 6 bases from V and 2 bases from J; bases unmatched to any gene: 12. The germline CDR1 and CDR2 sequences are MNHEY and SMNVEV (reference sequence). CDR3 DNA: TGTGCCAGCAGGTCCCTACGAGGACTAGCGGGAGCCAACACCGGGGAGCTGTTTTTT. Amino acids: CASRSLRGLAGANTGELFF.

This chain joins TRBV18 and TRBJ1-1, with TRBD1 matching over 8 bases. Unmatched junction bases numbered 6, after V lost 6 bases and J lost 6 bases. CDR3 length equals 13 residues. Germline V gene data show CDR1 as KGHSH and CDR2 as LQKENI. CDR3 in amino acids: CASSPDRGAEAFF. The CDR3 DNA reads as TGTGCCAGCTCTCCCGACAGGGGAGCTGAAGCTTTCTTT. Full variable domain (remainder filled in from reference TRBV18 and TRBJ1-1): NAGVMQNPRHLVRRRGQEARLRCSPMKGHSHVYWYRQLPEEGLKFMVYLQKENIIDESGMPKERFSAEFPKEGPSILRIQQVVRGDSAAYFCASSPDRGAEAFFGQGTRLTVV.

The chain links TRBV27 to TRBJ2-1, with D maybe TRBD2 (6 bases). Germline CDR1 is MNHEY and CDR2 is SMNVEV (reference sequence). The CDR3 is 17 residues long. V lost 7 bases, J lost 3 bases, and 22 bases lay in between. The CDR3 protein is CASNPVLPGVRYNEQFF. The CDR3 DNA sequence: TGTGCCAGCAATCCCGTCCTTCCGGGAGTTCGCTACAATGAGCAGTTCTTC.

CDR3 residues: CASSWTITGWVVSPLHF. The CDR3 coding sequence is TGTGCCAGCAGTTGGACAATCACAGGGTGGGTCGTCTCACCCCTCCACTTT. The rearrangement joins TRBV28 to TRBJ1-6, with a weak D call TRBD1 (6 bases). This CDR3 contains 17 residues. The germline V gene has CDR1 MDHEN and CDR2 SYDVKM. V was pared by 4 bases and J by 10 bases, with 23 bases between.

J is TRBJ2-1 and V is TRBV5-1; 11 bases map to TRBD2. CDR3 length: 15 residues. Germline CDR1 and CDR2: SGHRS and YFSETQ. V shed 0 bases and J 8 bases; nucleotides not matched to a gene: 4. CDR3 region: CASSLVTSGDDEQFF. In DNA form, the CDR3 reads TGCGCCAGCAGCTTGGTGACTAGCGGGGACGATGAGCAGTTCTTC.

The chain combines TRBV5-5 with TRBJ2-7; D remains unclear. The V gene lost 1 base and the J gene lost 3 bases, with 8 bases spanning the gap. The length of the CDR3 is 13 residues. Germline CDR1 SGHKS, CDR2 YYEKEE (reference sequence). In DNA, the CDR3 is TGTGCCAGCAGCTTGAGCGTGGGCTACGAGCAGTACTTC. Encoded protein: CASSLSVGYEQYF.

CDR3: CASSPDRAGNTIYF. The CDR3 DNA reads as TGTGCCAGCTCACCAGACAGGGCCGGAAACACCATATATTTT. The rearrangement links TRBV18 to TRBJ1-3; TRBD1 agrees at 7 bases. The germline V gene has CDR1 KGHSH and CDR2 LQKENI. V lost 2 bases, J lost 4 bases, and 2 bases stayed unmatched. This CDR3 spans 14 amino acids.

This clone has ten or more counts. The chain combines TRBV20-1 with TRBJ2-5; D remains ambiguous. This CDR3 comprises 11 residues. Looked up from germline, CDR1 is DFQATT and CDR2 is SNEGSKA (reference sequence). Trimming removed 5 bases from V and 4 bases from J, with 8 bases in between. This chain's CDR3 is CSAPHVETQYF. The CDR3 bases are TGCAGTGCTCCCCATGTAGAGACCCAGTACTTC.

The chain is built from TRBV6-2 or TRBV6-3 and TRBJ2-7, with D unclear. The CDR3 contains 13 residues. V lost 5 bases to trimming and J lost 2 bases, with 10 bases between them. Germline assignment: CDR1 MNHEY and CDR2 SVGEGT. DNA of the CDR3: TGTGCCAGCAGTCACTTGACAACCTACGAGCAGTACGTC. Translated, it gives CASSHLTTYEQYV.

The V gene is TRBV2, the J gene TRBJ2-7; 7 bases map to TRBD2. CDR3 length: 18 residues. Germline CDR1 and CDR2: SNHLY and FYNNEI. The V and J ends lost 1 base and 6 bases, in that order; junction bases with no gene match: 18. The CDR3 DNA reads TGTGCCAGCAGTGAAGTCGCGGAATCGGGGGAGGGTTTCTGCGAGCAGTACTTC. Amino acid sequence: CASSEVAESGEGFCEQYF.

The chain joins TRBV6-5 to TRBJ1-5; no clear D. Trimming left V 6 bases short and J 0 bases short, with 12 bases between. The length of the CDR3 is 15 residues. Per germline, CDR1 MNHEY and CDR2 SVGAGI. The chain's CDR3 is CASRPEGSSNQPQHF. The CDR3 nucleotides read TGTGCCAGCAGGCCCGAGGGCAGTAGCAATCAGCCCCAGCATTTT.

The chain recombines TRBV6-1 with TRBJ2-2; 8 nucleotides align to TRBD1. After removal of 1 base from V and 4 bases from J, the junction contained 2 bases not matched to a gene. Germline loops: CDR1 MNHNS, CDR2 SASEGT. The CDR3 has 15 amino acids. CDR3 in amino acids: CASSEGRGRTGELFF. CDR3 nucleotides: TGTGCCAGCAGTGAAGGCAGGGGGCGCACCGGGGAGCTGTTTTTT.

The chain carries TRBV29-1 and TRBJ1-2; a weak D match, TRBD1 (6 bases). Germline V lookup: CDR1 SQVTM, CDR2 ANQGSEA. Trimming cost V 4 bases and J 6 bases, with 9 bases left between them. The CDR3 has 11 residues. The CDR3 is CSVVAGDGYTF. In DNA, the CDR3 is TGCAGCGTTGTAGCAGGGGATGGCTACACCTTC.

The sample holds a few counts of this clone. The rearrangement links TRBV12-3 or TRBV12-4 to TRBJ1-2, with D unclear. CDR3 length: 13 residues. The V end lost 1 base, the J end lost 7 bases, and 10 bases lay between the germline ends. As DNA, the CDR3 is TGTGCCAGCAGTTTAGTCCGGAGGAGTGGCTACACCTTC. This codes for CASSLVRRSGYTF.

The chain uses TRBV3-1 (or the pseudogene TRBV3-2) and TRBJ2-6; D remains unclear. With 4 bases removed from V and 3 bases from J, the gap between germline ends came to 13 bases. Germline CDR1 reads LGHDT; CDR2 reads YNNKEL (reference sequence). The CDR3 is 16 amino acids. The CDR3 coding sequence is TGTGCCAGCAGCCTCAACCTTGAGGTTGGGGCCAACGTCCTGACTTTC. Amino acids: CASSLNLEVGANVLTF.

The chain combines TRBV5-4 with TRBJ2-5, with 12 bases matching TRBD2. The CDR3 consists of 15 residues. Per germline, CDR1 SGHNT and CDR2 YYREEE (reference sequence). The ends lost 0 bases at V and 5 bases at J; junction bases unmatched: 2. CDR3 bases: TGTGCCAGCAGCTTGGGACTAGCGGGAGAGGAGACCCAGTACTTC. Its translation: CASSLGLAGEETQYF.

The rearrangement uses TRBV10-1 and TRBJ1-1, with 10 bases fitting TRBD1. The CDR3 length is 17 residues. The V gene's germline CDR1 is WNHNN and CDR2 SYGVQD (reference sequence). V lost 11 bases, J lost 0 bases, and 15 bases stayed unmatched. The CDR3 sequence is CAPPGTGENLMNTEAFF. Here the CDR3 DNA reads TGCGCCCCCCCCGGGACAGGGGAAAATTTGATGAACACTGAAGCTTTCTTT.

This clone was observed a handful of times. The V gene is TRBV5-1, the J gene TRBJ2-7, with 14 bases matching TRBD2. This CDR3 comprises 17 residues. Germline V gene data show CDR1 as SGHRS and CDR2 as YFSETQ. V trimming: 3 bases; J trimming: 3 bases; junction bases outside the gene matches: 8. CDR3 residues: CASSSGTSGSLGYEQYF. In nucleotides, the CDR3 is TGCGCCAGCAGCTCCGGGACTAGCGGGAGCCTTGGCTACGAGCAGTACTTC.

The gene calls are TRBV16 and TRBJ2-1; D unresolved. The germline CDR1 and CDR2 sequences are KGHSY and FQNENV. Trimming took off 5 bases at V and 8 bases at J, with 19 bases between the two ends. The CDR3 has 15 amino acids. The CDR3 DNA is TGTGCCAGCAGCGGCGGTGGGTCGCGGATTGATGAGCAGTTCTTC. Translation gives CASSGGGSRIDEQFF.

J is TRBJ1-2 and V is TRBV7-9; the D is unclear. Between the trimmed V and J ends, which lost 8 bases and 7 bases, there was a span of 17 bases. The V gene's germline CDR1 is SEHNR and CDR2 FQNEAQ (reference sequence). The CDR3 has 13 amino acids. The CDR3 DNA sequence: TGTGCCAGCGGATTCGGACCTCGGGGTGGCTACACCTTC. It encodes CASGFGPRGGYTF.

This clone was seen a handful of times. The chain uses TRBV29-1 and TRBJ2-3; TRBD1 is a possible D gene (5 bases). CDR3 length: 13 residues. The germline CDR1 and CDR2 sequences are SQVTM and ANQGSEA. The ends were cut back, 6 bases at V and 4 bases at J, with 14 bases in the middle. The CDR3 nucleotides read TGCAGCGTCGGACCTCAGGGCGCAGATACGCAGTATTTT. This codes for CSVGPQGADTQYF.

The chain combines TRBV11-3 with TRBJ2-1, with D tentatively TRBD1 (6 bases). V lost 8 bases and J 5 bases, leaving 13 bases between the germline ends. The CDR3 extends over 13 amino acids. Germline-derived CDR1 and CDR2 are SGHNT and YENEEA. The CDR3 protein is CASGIRGDNEQFF. As DNA, the CDR3 is TGTGCCAGCGGTATCAGGGGCGACAATGAGCAGTTCTTC.

The chain joins TRBV11-3 to TRBJ2-5; tentative D call: TRBD1 (6 bases). Germline CDR1 reads SGHNT; CDR2 reads YENEEA. Trimming stripped 5 bases from V and 7 bases from J, with 17 bases between. CDR3 length equals 14 residues. The CDR3 DNA sequence: TGTGCCAGCAGCCAGGACAGCCTAATCGTGACCCAGTACTTC. Encoded protein: CASSQDSLIVTQYF.

The chain couples TRBV10-1 to TRBJ2-5; the D is unclear. CDR1 is WNHNN and CDR2 is SYGVQD in the germline V gene (reference sequence). Trimming cost V 3 bases and J 2 bases, with 7 bases left between them. The CDR3 is 13 residues long. The CDR3 DNA follows: TGCGCCAGCAGTGATGGCGGACAAGAGACCCAGTACTTC. Protein: CASSDGGQETQYF.